Sequencing of this TCR beta chain was carried out in a study of CD8 T cells in ankylosing spondylitis. Quantitative barcoded 5'-RACE was used to prepare TCR beta libraries. TCRdb reprocessed the 5' RACE reads with MiXCR, giving one entry per CDR3 protein. The sample records tens of thousands of distinct CDR3 sequences, roughly 2.5% being singletons. Study-level points and caveats: Within matched ankylosing spondylitis synovial fluid, disease-linked clones were reportedly significantly enriched. Certain motif variants had earlier been reported in reactive arthritis synovial fluid and blood.

Germline CDR1 is SGDLS and CDR2 is YYNGEE. V dropped 4 bases and J dropped 7; count of bases not matched to a gene: 12. This CDR3 contains 15 residues. This clonotype showed up many times. Its antigen is currently unknown. The chain carries TRBV9 and TRBJ2-7; 9 positions agree with TRBD1. Source material: blood, either unsorted or a sorted T cell fraction (not recorded which). The sequence was obtained from a male donor with ankylosing spondylitis or in good health (not recorded which). In DNA form, the CDR3 reads TGTGCCAGCAGCCCGTCTTGGGGACAGGGTCGGGAGCAGTACTTC. It yields the protein CASSPSWGQGREQYF.